This TCR beta chain was identified during a study of regulatory T cells in long-lasting Graves disease. The study, taken as a whole, reports: Segments TRBV28, TRBJ1-2 and TRBJ2-5 showed preferential usage in persistent disease.

Arm-PCR of CDR3 regions and iRepertoire HTBI primers were the basis on which TCR beta libraries were built. One entry per CDR3 protein, called by TCRdb with MiXCR from the multiplex PCR reads. The data show some 450,000 distinct CDR3 sequences, with about 17% seen just once and roughly a tenth held by the top ten. Remarks on this clonotype: Its cognate antigen is unknown.

V was cut by 2 bases and J by 11 bases, with 15 bases left in between. Per the germline V gene, CDR1 is MNHEY and CDR2 is SVGAGI. The CDR3 totals 13 residues. Stated time point: newly diagnosed GD, antithyroid drugs for less than 3 months. Researchers made the TCR library from RNA that was extracted from PBMCs. A further study also used this sample, focusing on T cells in Graves' hyperthyroidism and ophthalmopathy. From that second work: With the HTBI primer set, the TCR CDR3 went through a first round of RT-PCR.

The clonotype originates from a woman in her 30s with Graves disease. The sample in question was peripheral blood mononuclear cells (PBMCs), obtained at new diagnosis, from a patient treated with antithyroid drugs. The chain employs TRBV6-5 and TRBJ1-1; the D gene is possibly TRBD1 (5 bases). CDR3 nucleotides: TGTGCCAGCAGTTACAACCAGGGTGGAAGGGCTTTCTTT. It codes for CASSYNQGGRAFF.